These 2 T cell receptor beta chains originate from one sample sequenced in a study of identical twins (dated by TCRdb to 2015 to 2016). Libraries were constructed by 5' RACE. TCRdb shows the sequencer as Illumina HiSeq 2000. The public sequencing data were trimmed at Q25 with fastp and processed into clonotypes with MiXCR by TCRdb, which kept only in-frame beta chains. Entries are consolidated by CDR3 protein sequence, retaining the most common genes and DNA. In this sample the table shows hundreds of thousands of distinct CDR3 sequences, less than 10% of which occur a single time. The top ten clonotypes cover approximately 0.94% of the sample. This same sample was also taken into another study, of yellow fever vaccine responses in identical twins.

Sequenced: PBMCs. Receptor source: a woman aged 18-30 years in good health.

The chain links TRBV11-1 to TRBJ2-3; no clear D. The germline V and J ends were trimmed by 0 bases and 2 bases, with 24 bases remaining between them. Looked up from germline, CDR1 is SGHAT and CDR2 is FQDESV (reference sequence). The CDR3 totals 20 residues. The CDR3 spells CASSLAMTIGRTVNTDTQYF. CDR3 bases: TGTGCCAGCAGCTTAGCGATGACCATAGGGCGGACGGTTAACACAGATACGCAGTATTTT.

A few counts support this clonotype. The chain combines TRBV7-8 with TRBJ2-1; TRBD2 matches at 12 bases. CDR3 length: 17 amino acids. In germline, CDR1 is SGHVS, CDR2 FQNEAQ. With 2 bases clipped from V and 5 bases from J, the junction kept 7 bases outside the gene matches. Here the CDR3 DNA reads TGTGCCAGCAGCTTAATGGCTAGCGGGAGGGTAGACAATGAGCAGTTCTTC. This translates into CASSLMASGRVDNEQFF.